This TCR beta chain derives from a study of control samples from healthy donors and cancer patients. This clone was observed a single time. The table came from immunoSEQ multiplex PCR; TCRdb's copy has only in-frame clones and leaves some out. Of 80,000 or so clones in the sample, around 94% were seen once. Germline assignment: CDR1 SGHRS and CDR2 YFSETQ. This CDR3 comprises 15 residues. The J segment lost 6 bases and the V segment lost 3 bases, leaving 7 bases of the junction unmatched. Sequences were obtained from blood. The chain employs TRBV5-1 and TRBJ1-2; TRBD1 aligns across 11 bases. The receptor was derived from a woman in her forties in good health. The CDR3 coding sequence is TGCGCCAGCAGCTGGAGACCGGGACAGGGGGATGGCTACACCTTC. Protein product: CASSWRPGQGDGYTF.